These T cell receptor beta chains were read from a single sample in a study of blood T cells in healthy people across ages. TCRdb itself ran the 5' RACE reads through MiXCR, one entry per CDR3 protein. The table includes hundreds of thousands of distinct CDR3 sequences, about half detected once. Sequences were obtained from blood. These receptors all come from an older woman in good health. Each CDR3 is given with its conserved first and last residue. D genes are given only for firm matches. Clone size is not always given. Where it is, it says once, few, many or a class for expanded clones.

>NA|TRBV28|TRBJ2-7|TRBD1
TGTGCCAGCAGTGTACCGGACAGGGGGGGCGAGCAGTACTTC
CASSVPDRGGEQYF
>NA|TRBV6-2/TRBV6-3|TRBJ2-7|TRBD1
TGTGCCAGCAGTGAGGGGGCGATGCCCTACGAGCAGTACTTC
CASSEGAMPYEQYF
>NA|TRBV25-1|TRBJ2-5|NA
TGTGCCAGCAGTGTGGCTCTTTCCGGGCAAGAGACCCAGTACTTC
CASSVALSGQETQYF
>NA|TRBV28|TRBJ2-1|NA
NA
CASSSSGKQDAYNEQFF
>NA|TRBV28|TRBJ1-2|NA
TGTGCCAGCAGTTACATACAGGGAGACGGCTACACCTTC
CASSYIQGDGYTF
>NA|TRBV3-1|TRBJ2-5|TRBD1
TGTGCCAGCAGCCTGACAGGGTATGGAAACAGGCTCCAAGAGACCCAGTACTTC
CASSLTGYGNRLQETQYF
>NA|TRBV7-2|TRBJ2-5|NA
TGTGCCAGCAGCTTCGTTGGGGGTGTGGGGACCCAGTACTTC
CASSFVGGVGTQYF
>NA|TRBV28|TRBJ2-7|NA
TGTGCCAGCAGTCGACTTAGCTCCTACGAGCAGTACTTC
CASSRLSSYEQYF
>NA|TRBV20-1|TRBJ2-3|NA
TGCAGTGCGCAGCATGTAGGGGCGAGAAGCACAGATACGCAGTATTTT
CSAQHVGARSTDTQYF
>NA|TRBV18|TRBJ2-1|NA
TGTGCCAGCTCACCACGGGACCTATACAATGAGCAGTTCTTC
CASSPRDLYNEQFF
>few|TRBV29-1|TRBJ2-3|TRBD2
TGCAGCGTCGGGGGGAGGTCCCCCACCACAGATACGCAGTATTTT
CSVGGRSPTTDTQYF
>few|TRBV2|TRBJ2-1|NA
TGTGCCAGCATGGTTGAACGCGACAATGAGCAGTTCTTC
CASMVERDNEQFF
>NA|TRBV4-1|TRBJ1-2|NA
TGCGCCAGCAGCCAAGATTTAAAGAAGTTTAACTATGGCTACACCTTC
CASSQDLKKFNYGYTF
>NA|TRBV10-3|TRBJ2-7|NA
TGTGCCATCAGTGAGTCTTCCCGCTACGAGCAGTACTTC
CAISESSRYEQYF
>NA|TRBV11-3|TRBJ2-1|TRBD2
TGTGCCAGCAGCTCCGGGAGGGCCCCCTACAATGAGCAGTTCTTC
CASSSGRAPYNEQFF
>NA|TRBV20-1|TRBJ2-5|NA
TGCAGTGCGGGCGGTCTAACCCAAGAGACCCAGTACTTC
CSAGGLTQETQYF
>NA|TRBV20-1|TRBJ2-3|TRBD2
TGCAGTGCTGGAGGAGAGCGGGGATACACAGATACGCAGTATTTT
CSAGGERGYTDTQYF
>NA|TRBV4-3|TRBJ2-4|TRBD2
TGCGCCAGCAGCCAGGACCCTCCCCTAGCGGGAGGCTCTATAGCCAAAAACATTCAGTACTTC
CASSQDPPLAGGSIAKNIQYF
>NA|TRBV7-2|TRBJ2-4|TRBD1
TGTGCCAGCAGTCAGGGACAGGGGACCATTCAGTACTTC
CASSQGQGTIQYF
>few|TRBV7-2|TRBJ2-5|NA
TGTGCCAGCAGCTTGCGGACAGAGAAGCAGTACTTC
CASSLRTEKQYF
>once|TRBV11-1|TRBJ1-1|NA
TGTGCCAGCAGCTTAGCGAGGCCCGAAGCTTTCTTT
CASSLARPEAFF
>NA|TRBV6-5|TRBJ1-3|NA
TGTGCCAGCAGAGGACAAGCAGGAAACACCATATATTTT
CASRGQAGNTIYF
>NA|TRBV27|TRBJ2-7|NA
TGTGCCAGCAGGAACCTAGACGGTAACTACGAGCAGTACTTC
CASRNLDGNYEQYF
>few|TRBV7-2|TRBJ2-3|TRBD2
TGTGCCAGCAGCTTAGATAGCGGGATAGATACGCAGTATTTT
CASSLDSGIDTQYF
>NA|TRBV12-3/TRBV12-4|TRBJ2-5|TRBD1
TGTGCCAGCAGTTACAGGACAGGACTCGGAGAGACCCAGTACTTC
CASSYRTGLGETQYF
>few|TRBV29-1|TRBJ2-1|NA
TGCAGCGTTGAGCGCCAACTCGCCGAGCAGTTCTTC
CSVERQLAEQFF
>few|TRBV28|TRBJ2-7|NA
TGTGCCAGCACCATCAGCCCTGAGGCCTACGAGCAGTACTTC
CASTISPEAYEQYF
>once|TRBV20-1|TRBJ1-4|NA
TGCAGTGCTAGCGCTGGGGTCGTGGCAACTAATGAAAAACTGTTTTTT
CSASAGVVATNEKLFF